This TCR beta chain derives from a study of tumor and adjacent non-tumor tissue in lung cancer. On the study more broadly: Each sample yielded roughly 4 million productive TCRbeta reads on average.

The template was RNA from unsorted bulk tissue. This non-tumor lung sample came from over 3 cm beyond the tumor edge. Three rounds of nested PCR, following a modified ARM-PCR protocol, produced the TCRbeta library. One entry per CDR3 protein results from TCRdb running MiXCR on the multiplex PCR reads. The sample yields approximately 110,000 distinct CDR3 sequences, about 64% seen once. The study's findings and limits: In normal lung, the top 100 clones were significantly more dominant than in tumor.

CDR3 length: 14 residues. Trimming shortened V by 1 base and J by 0 bases, and 7 bases separated the two germline ends. Germline CDR1 and CDR2: SGHNT and YYREEE (reference sequence). A word on this clonotype: As yet, its antigen is unknown.

The V and J genes are TRBV5-4 and TRBJ1-1, with D hard to call. The sample taken for sequencing was distant non-tumor lung tissue. This receptor was taken from a man aged 55 to 70 with non-small cell lung cancer. The CDR3 DNA is TGTGCCAGCAGCTTGAATGATGTGAACACTGAAGCTTTCTTT. Residues: CASSLNDVNTEAFF.